This T cell receptor (beta chain) derives from a study of T cells expressing NK-cell markers. This CDR3 has 16 residues. CDR1 and CDR2 from the germline V gene are LGHDT and YNNKEL (reference sequence). TCRdb re-called the 5' RACE reads; one entry per CDR3 protein, DNA not given. There are approximately 380,000 distinct CDR3 sequences in the sample, with about 5.2% held by the top ten. This sequence originates from a man aged 18-75 years in good health. The specimen sequenced was blood T cells: a sorted CD56 or NKG2C T cell subset, CD4+ or CD8+ T cells, or bulk PBMC T cells (not recorded which). The V call is TRBV3-1, the J call TRBJ2-7; without DNA, the TCRdb call of TRBD2 cannot be checked. CDR3 sequence reads: CASSHPAGPMGGEQYF.